This TCR beta chain comes out of a study of T cell repertoires in cytomegalovirus infection. As for the study in general: Both a matching HLA type and CMV infection were indicated by public TCR beta signatures.

Comments on this clonotype: Its antigen is not known.

TCRdb re-called the reads with MiXCR, one entry per CDR3 protein. The data show some 200,000 distinct CDR3 sequences, less than 9.5% seen once. Looked up from germline, CDR1 is DFQATT and CDR2 is SNEGSKA (reference sequence). CDR3 length: 15 amino acids. The junction had 7 bases not matched to a gene; V was cut back by 2 bases and J by 5 bases. Study-level results: Pooled public TCR beta family frequency picked out CMV carriers with the relevant HLA. HLA-C-restricted CMV-specific TCR beta clonotypes were dominant in the ex vivo response.

The chain uses TRBV20-1 and TRBJ1-5; 9 positions match TRBD1. The specimen was PBMCs. The TCR originated in a human donor in good health (CMV status not recorded). Some clones in this sample may be carry-over from other donors' samples. The chain's CDR3 is CSARRTGDPYQPQHF. As DNA, the CDR3 is TGCAGTGCTAGAAGGACAGGGGATCCCTATCAGCCCCAGCATTTT.